Following are 8 T cell receptor beta chains from one sample sequenced in a study of T cell repertoires in cytomegalovirus infection. Using its own MiXCR run on the reads, TCRdb lists one record per CDR3 protein. The sample includes roughly 300,000 distinct CDR3 sequences, 9.5% of them seen just once. The specimen sequenced was PBMCs. All receptors come from a human donor in good health (CMV status not recorded). Some clones in this sample may be carry-over from other donors' samples.

This clonotype was found a few times. V usage is TRBV7-3 and J usage is TRBJ1-1; weak D call: TRBD1 (6 bases). The CDR3 is 14 amino acids. CDR1 is SGHTA, CDR2 FQGTGA, per germline. Trimming stripped 5 bases from V and 3 bases from J, with 13 bases between. The CDR3 DNA is TGTGCCAGCAGCCGGAGGGGGGGGGACACTGAAGCTTTCTTT. As protein: CASSRRGGDTEAFF.

This clonotype was seen a handful of times. This sequence joins TRBV7-2 and TRBJ1-3; D ambiguous. Germline V CDR1 and CDR2: SGHTA, FQGNSA. With 5 bases removed from V and 8 bases from J, the gap between germline ends came to 10 bases. This CDR3 region has 12 residues. CDR3 region: CASSPVPDTIYF. The CDR3 DNA reads as TGTGCCAGCAGCCCCGTGCCTGACACCATATATTTT.

The rearrangement uses TRBV7-9 and TRBJ1-1; D is unclear. The CDR3 runs to 15 residues. Looked up from germline, CDR1 is SEHNR and CDR2 is FQNEAQ (reference sequence). The ends were cut back, 2 bases at V and 1 base at J, with 11 bases in the middle. CDR3 DNA sequence: TGTGCCAGCAGCTTACGTGAGGCGGGGAACACTGAAGCTTTCTTT. It is translated as CASSLREAGNTEAFF.

This clonotype was found many times. CDR3 in DNA: TGTGCCAGCAGCTTAAACGGCGCAGGGTCCCCGAGGGATGGCTACACCTTC. As protein: CASSLNGAGSPRDGYTF. This chain uses TRBV7-3 with TRBJ1-2, with D perhaps matching TRBD1 (5 bases). The CDR3 has 17 residues. Between the trimmed V and J ends, which lost 1 base and 6 bases, there was a span of 21 bases. From germline, CDR1 is SGHTA and CDR2 FQGTGA.

The V and J genes are TRBV5-1 and TRBJ1-1; D is unclear. The CDR3 has 14 amino acids. V was shortened by 7 bases and J by 2 bases, with 15 bases between the two germline ends. The germline V gene encodes CDR1 SGHRS and CDR2 YFSETQ. The CDR3 loop is CASAREAENTEAFF. The CDR3 DNA reads TGCGCCAGCGCGCGGGAGGCGGAAAACACTGAAGCTTTCTTT.

This clonotype was detected many times. The chain joins TRBV7-2 to TRBJ2-5; TRBD2 is a possible D gene (5 bases). The CDR3 length is 21 residues. CDR1 is SGHTA, CDR2 FQGNSA, per germline. The ends were cut back, 1 base at V and 4 bases at J, with 31 bases in the middle. The CDR3 protein is CASSLDMGSRETIFKAETQYF. The CDR3 nucleotides read TGTGCCAGCAGCTTAGATATGGGGTCCCGTGAGACTATCTTCAAGGCAGAGACCCAGTACTTC. Combining the CDR3 with reference TRBV7-2 and TRBJ2-5 gives the whole variable domain GAGVSQSPSNKVTEKGKDVELRCDPISGHTALYWYRQSLGQGLEFLIYFQGNSAPDKSGLPSDRFSAERTGGSVSTLTIQRTQQEDSAVYLCASSLDMGSRETIFKAETQYFGPGTRLLVL.

The genes are TRBV7-3 and TRBJ2-7; D might be TRBD2 (7 bases). The germline V gene encodes CDR1 SGHTA and CDR2 FQGTGA. This CDR3 is built from 14 residues. The germline V and J ends were trimmed by 3 bases and 6 bases, with 15 bases remaining between them. For the CDR3, the DNA is TGTGCCAGCAGCTTCGAGGGGGGGGCGAGCGAGCAGTACTTC. Protein product: CASSFEGGASEQYF.

This clonotype was seen only a few times. This CDR3 is CASSLRLAQTQYF. CDR3 bases: TGTGCCAGCAGCTTACGACTTGCGCAGACCCAGTACTTC. V and J are TRBV7-6 and TRBJ2-5; D not resolved. Germline assignment: CDR1 SGHVS and CDR2 FNYEAQ. This CDR3 contains 13 residues. V was clipped by 2 bases and J by 6 bases, with 10 bases between them.